Below, 6 T cell receptor beta chains from the same sample are listed, as sequenced in a study of blood T cell repertoires in COVID-19. Libraries were prepared by immunoSEQ multiplex PCR; TCRdb keeps only in-frame clonotypes and omits some of them. The sample carries 120,000 to 150,000 clones, around 84% recorded once. The sequencing input was peripheral blood. Receptor source: a man aged 30 to 39 with COVID-19, enrolled during active disease.

This clone showed up just once. The rearrangement links TRBV25-1 to TRBJ1-4; 7 nucleotides agree with TRBD1. This CDR3 is built from 16 residues. The germline gives CDR1 MGHDK, CDR2 SYGVNS. J was trimmed by 8 bases and V by 1 base; bases with no gene match: 10. The CDR3 loop reads CASSELIGRGSEKLFF. The CDR3 DNA sequence: TGTGCCAGCAGTGAATTGATCGGCAGGGGGTCGGAAAAACTGTTTTTT.

This sequence joins TRBV7-2 and TRBJ2-3, with TRBD2 matching 15 bases. The CDR3 is 17 residues long. V trimming: 5 bases; J trimming: 3 bases; junction bases outside the gene matches: 6. The V gene's germline CDR1 is SGHTA and CDR2 FQGNSA. CDR3 DNA sequence: TGTGCCAGCAGCCCCCCGGGACTAGCGGGAGGTACAGATACGCAGTATTTT. It codes for CASSPPGLAGGTDTQYF.

The V gene is TRBV4-3, the J gene TRBJ2-7; D not certain. This CDR3 comprises 13 residues. V lost 1 base and J lost 9, with 13 bases in between. Looked up from germline, CDR1 is LGHNA and CDR2 is YSLEER. The CDR3 sequence: CASSQGLNQWQYF. The DNA of the CDR3 is TGCGCCAGCAGCCAAGGTCTCAACCAGTGGCAGTACTTC.

V is TRBV2 and J is TRBJ2-3; 12 bases fit TRBD2. With 2 bases clipped from V and 6 bases from J, the junction kept 0 bases outside the gene matches. The CDR3 covers 14 residues. Per the germline V gene, CDR1 is SNHLY and CDR2 is FYNNEI. The CDR3 is CASSELAGGDTQYF. The CDR3, as DNA: TGTGCCAGCAGTGAACTAGCGGGGGGGGATACGCAGTATTTT.

The genes are TRBV14 and TRBJ2-7; 8 bases fit TRBD1. Germline-derived CDR1 and CDR2 are SGHDN and FVKESK. The junction had 2 bases not matched to a gene; V was cut back by 1 base and J by 3 bases. The CDR3 runs to 14 residues. CDR3 nucleotide sequence: TGTGCCAGCAGCCAAGGTGACAGGGGCTACGAGCAGTACTTC. Protein: CASSQGDRGYEQYF.

The rearrangement joins TRBV28 to TRBJ2-5; TRBD2 is a possible D gene (6 bases). CDR3 length: 15 residues. The V gene lost 6 bases and the J gene lost 5 bases, with 19 bases spanning the gap. Germline CDR1 is MDHEN and CDR2 is SYDVKM. The CDR3 DNA sequence: TGTGCCAGCAGCACCCGGGGGAGAGACGGGGAGACCCAGTACTTC. Amino acid sequence: CASSTRGRDGETQYF.